A single sample is the source of the 6 T cell receptor beta chains below, sequenced in a study of CD8+CD57+ T cells in acquired aplastic anemia. Researchers used genomic DNA as the template to profile TCR beta VDJ and CDR3. TCRdb itself ran the reads through MiXCR, one entry per CDR3 protein. The data show about 58,000 distinct CDR3 sequences, with 55% to 70% seen just once and 15% to 20% held by the top ten. In patients chosen for sequencing, flow cytometry had shown CD8+CD57+ cell expansion. Material: sorted CD4+, CD8+, or CD8+CD57+ T cells (not recorded which) from PBMCs. These TCRs come from a human donor with aplastic anemia.

This clonotype was observed a few times. The CDR3 bases are TGTGCCACCGGCTTAACGGAGTATGAGCAGTTCTTC. It is translated as CATGLTEYEQFF. The V gene is TRBV24-1, the J gene TRBJ2-1; D gene ambiguous. The CDR3 totals 12 residues. Trimming took 9 bases from V and 8 from J, leaving 13 bases between them. CDR1 is KGHDR and CDR2 is SFDVKD in the germline V gene.

The chain recombines TRBV7-2 with TRBJ2-7; possible D gene TRBD1, 6 bases. V lost 0 bases and J lost 2, with 11 bases in between. Germline V gives CDR1 SGHTA, CDR2 FQGNSA. The CDR3 runs 15 residues. CDR3 loop: CASSLAGDITYEQYV. In DNA, the CDR3 is TGTGCCAGCAGCTTAGCCGGGGACATAACCTACGAGCAGTACGTC.

This clonotype has a count of ten or more. J is TRBJ2-7 and V is TRBV5-6, with D perhaps TRBD1 (5 bases). The CDR3 loop spans 14 amino acids. The V end was cut by 4 bases, the J end by 0 bases, with 11 bases between. The germline gives CDR1 SGHDT, CDR2 YYEEEE. CDR3 amino acids: CASSATGISYEQYV. The CDR3 DNA reads TGTGCCAGCAGCGCAACAGGCATCTCCTACGAGCAGTACGTC.

By share, this clonotype ranks as medium-sized. This CDR3 reads CASSGPTSTDTQYF. The CDR3 DNA follows: TGCGCCAGCAGTGGGCCCACTAGCACAGATACGCAGTATTTT. The chain recombines TRBV10-2 with TRBJ2-3; D remains unclear. There are 14 residues in the CDR3. The V end was cut by 4 bases, the J end by 0 bases, with 8 bases between. Germline V gives CDR1 WSHSY, CDR2 SAAADI.

This clonotype has a single count. The V gene is TRBV7-7, the J gene TRBJ2-7, with 7 nucleotides matching TRBD2. V shed 6 bases and J 5 bases; nucleotides not matched to a gene: 16. The CDR3 is 16 residues long. CDR1 and CDR2 (germline): SSHAT, FNYEAQ (reference sequence). This CDR3 reads CASSLVPGLPSDEQYF. The CDR3 DNA reads as TGTGCCAGCAGTCTCGTGCCGGGACTACCGAGCGACGAGCAGTACTTC.

The genes are TRBV29-1 and TRBJ1-2; D is ambiguous. The CDR3 length is 13 residues. Germline-derived CDR1 and CDR2 are SQVTM and ANQGSEA. Trimming removed 4 bases from V and 4 bases from J, with 13 bases in between. For the CDR3, the DNA is TGCAGCGTTGCCAAGGATATCGGCTATGGCTACACCTTC. This encodes CSVAKDIGYGYTF.